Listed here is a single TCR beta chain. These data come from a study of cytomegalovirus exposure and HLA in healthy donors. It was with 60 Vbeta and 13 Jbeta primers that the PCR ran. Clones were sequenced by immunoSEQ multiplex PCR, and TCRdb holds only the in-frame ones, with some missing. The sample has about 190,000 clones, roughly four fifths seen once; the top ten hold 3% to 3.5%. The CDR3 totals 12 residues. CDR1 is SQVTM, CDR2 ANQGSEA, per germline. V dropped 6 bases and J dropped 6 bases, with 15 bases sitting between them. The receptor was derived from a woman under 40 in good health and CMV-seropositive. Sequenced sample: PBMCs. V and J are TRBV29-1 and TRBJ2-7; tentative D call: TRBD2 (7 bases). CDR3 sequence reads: CSVEGGASEQYF. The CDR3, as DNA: TGCAGCGTGGAGGGGGGGGCCAGCGAGCAGTACTTC.